Following are 23 T cell receptor beta chains from one sample sequenced in a study of blood T cell repertoires in COVID-19. The repertoire was sequenced with immunoSEQ multiplex PCR; TCRdb's copy has only in-frame clones and lacks some. Of tens of thousands of clones in the sample, approximately 87% were seen once. The specimen was peripheral blood. Source of these receptors: a human donor with active COVID-19. The donor label of this sample is uncertain.

This chain uses TRBV4-2 with TRBJ1-1; 8 nucleotides align to TRBD1. Germline loops: CDR1 LGHNA, CDR2 YNFKEQ. This CDR3 is built from 15 residues. J gave up 6 bases and V 1 base, and 7 bases lay outside the gene matches. The CDR3 coding sequence is TGTGCCAGCAGCCAAGTTACTCAGGGGGCCGCTGAAGCTTTCTTT. Its protein is CASSQVTQGAAEAFF.

The rearrangement uses TRBV13 and TRBJ2-7; 7 bases agree with TRBD1. V gave up 1 base and J gave up 10 bases; unmatched junction bases: 10. The CDR3 has 14 residues. Germline V CDR1 and CDR2: PRHDT, FYEKMQ (reference sequence). The CDR3, as DNA: TGTGCCAGCAGCTTAGACAGGGGTGTGGGTGAACAGTACTTC. Its protein is CASSLDRGVGEQYF.

The rearrangement joins TRBV7-3 to TRBJ2-3; weak D call: TRBD1 (6 bases). CDR1 and CDR2 from the germline V gene are SGHTA and FQGTGA. Trimming took off 1 base at V and 6 bases at J, with 17 bases between the two ends. CDR3 length: 16 amino acids. Here the CDR3 reads CASSLSARGGKDTQYF. The CDR3 DNA reads TGTGCCAGCAGCTTAAGCGCCCGTGGGGGCAAGGATACGCAGTATTTT.

CDR3 loop: CASSLQRGGGETQYF. The DNA of the CDR3 is TGTGCCAGCAGCTTGCAACGCGGGGGTGGGGAGACCCAGTACTTC. The chain has TRBV7-3 and TRBJ2-5; 7 positions agree with TRBD2. Unmatched junction bases numbered 9, after V lost 3 bases and J lost 5 bases. This CDR3 is built from 15 residues. The germline gives CDR1 SGHTA, CDR2 FQGTGA. The full variable domain, rest sourced from reference TRBV7-3 and TRBJ2-5, is GAGVSQTPSNKVTEKGKYVELRCDPISGHTALYWYRQSLGQGPEFLIYFQGTGAADDSGLPNDRFFAVRPEGSVSTLKIQRTERGDSAVYLCASSLQRGGGETQYFGPGTRLLVL.

The rearrangement uses TRBV6-5 and TRBJ1-4; 7 positions match TRBD1. The V and J ends lost 4 bases and 6 bases, in that order; junction bases with no gene match: 11. From germline, CDR1 is MNHEY and CDR2 SVGAGI. CDR3 length: 16 amino acids. The CDR3 sequence is CASSFGFRQGDEKLFF. Written as DNA, the CDR3 is TGTGCCAGCAGTTTCGGTTTTCGACAGGGTGATGAAAAACTGTTTTTT.

The chain links TRBV4-3 to TRBJ1-2; D not certain. The CDR3 sequence is 13 residues long. CDR1 and CDR2 (germline): LGHNA, YSLEER. Trimming stripped 0 bases from V and 4 bases from J, with 6 bases between. The chain's CDR3 is CASSQDSVYGYTF. Here the CDR3 DNA reads TGCGCCAGCAGCCAAGATTCCGTCTATGGCTACACCTTC.

This chain links TRBV9 with TRBJ1-4, with 7 bases lining up with TRBD1. CDR1 and CDR2 from the germline V gene are SGDLS and YYNGEE. V was pared by 3 bases and J by 3 bases, with 11 bases of the junction left unmatched. This CDR3 is built from 17 residues. The CDR3: CASSAWEQGGANEKLFF. CDR3 nucleotide sequence: TGTGCCAGCAGCGCATGGGAGCAGGGGGGTGCTAATGAAAAACTGTTTTTT.

The rearrangement joins TRBV5-6 to TRBJ2-3, with 8 bases that match TRBD2. After removal of 4 bases from V and 4 bases from J, the junction contained 14 bases not matched to a gene. The germline CDR1 and CDR2 sequences are SGHDT and YYEEEE. CDR3 size: 17 residues. CDR3 DNA: TGTGCCAGCAGCCCCCGGGCGGGGGCGGGGGGCCCAGATACGCAGTATTTT. Protein product: CASSPRAGAGGPDTQYF.

The gene calls are TRBV5-4 and TRBJ2-3; D unclear. V lost 0 bases to trimming and J lost 3 bases, with 2 bases between them. Germline CDR1 and CDR2: SGHNT and YYREEE (reference sequence). CDR3 length: 12 residues. The CDR3 DNA is TGTGCCAGCAGCTTGGCTACAGATACGCAGTATTTT. Its protein is CASSLATDTQYF.

The V and J genes are TRBV20-1 and TRBJ1-1, with unresolved D. This CDR3 is built from 11 residues. Trimming pared 6 bases from V and 11 bases from J, leaving 16 bases between. From germline, CDR1 is DFQATT and CDR2 SNEGSKA (reference sequence). The CDR3 spells CSAKATRRAFF. The CDR3 DNA reads TGCAGTGCGAAAGCAACTCGGCGGGCTTTCTTT.

The genes are TRBV25-1 and TRBJ1-2; D remains ambiguous. Germline loops: CDR1 MGHDK, CDR2 SYGVNS. The CDR3 is 12 residues long. The germline V and J ends were trimmed by 3 bases and 8 bases, with 10 bases remaining between them. The CDR3 reads CASSDLSRGYTF. CDR3 nucleotides: TGTGCCAGCAGTGATCTATCTCGGGGCTACACCTTC.

This chain uses TRBV5-1 with TRBJ1-5, with D possibly matching TRBD1 (5 bases). Between the trimmed V and J ends, which lost 0 bases and 4 bases, there was a span of 5 bases. CDR1 is SGHRS and CDR2 is YFSETQ in the germline V gene. The CDR3 loop spans 13 amino acids. The chain's CDR3 is CASSLGQNQPQHF. The DNA for the CDR3 is TGCGCCAGCAGCTTGGGACAGAATCAGCCCCAGCATTTT. The full variable domain, its missing parts supplied by reference TRBV5-1 and TRBJ1-5, is KAGVTQTPRYLIKTRGQQVTLSCSPISGHRSVSWYQQTPGQGLQFLFEYFSETQRNKGNFPGRFSGRQFSNSRSEMNVSTLELGDSALYLCASSLGQNQPQHFGDGTRLSIL.

This clone turned up a few times. V is TRBV19 and J is TRBJ1-2; no definite D call. Germline lookup yields CDR1 LNHDA and CDR2 SQIVND (reference sequence). V was shortened by 6 bases and J by 0 bases, with 11 bases between the two germline ends. The CDR3 totals 14 residues. This chain's CDR3 is CASRVEDTNYGYTF. CDR3 DNA sequence: TGTGCCAGTAGGGTCGAGGATACTAACTATGGCTACACCTTC.

The chain combines TRBV19 with TRBJ1-5; TRBD1 matches at 10 bases. Germline-derived CDR1 and CDR2 are LNHDA and SQIVND (reference sequence). The CDR3 runs to 14 residues. V gave up 10 bases and J gave up 4 bases; unmatched junction bases: 7. CDR3 coding DNA: TGTGCCATCGGACAGGGGGAGGGTAATCAGCCCCAGCATTTT. It translates to CAIGQGEGNQPQHF.

The genes are TRBV5-6 and TRBJ2-2; tentatively, D is TRBD1 (5 bases). Germline V gene sequence: CDR1 SGHDT, CDR2 YYEEEE. Trimming removed 3 bases at V and 2 bases at J, with 8 bases between. This CDR3 has 14 residues. The CDR3 DNA sequence: TGTGCCAGCAGCTGGACAACTAACACCGGGGAGCTGTTTTTT. Its protein is CASSWTTNTGELFF.

This clone has just one count. In DNA, the CDR3 is TGTGCCAGCAGCATTGACAGGGGATACACCATATATTTT. Translated, it gives CASSIDRGYTIYF. The rearrangement links TRBV5-5 to TRBJ1-3, with 8 bases aligning to TRBD1. This CDR3 contains 13 residues. V trimming: 4 bases; J trimming: 8 bases; junction bases outside the gene matches: 5. Germline V gene sequence: CDR1 SGHKS, CDR2 YYEKEE (reference sequence).

The chain couples TRBV7-2 to TRBJ1-2, with TRBD1 matching 10 bases. With V trimmed by 3 bases and J by 7 bases, 5 bases remained unmatched. The CDR3 runs to 14 residues. Germline assignment: CDR1 SGHTA and CDR2 FQGNSA. CDR3 loop: CASSLGTGVPGYTF. CDR3 nucleotides: TGTGCCAGCAGCTTGGGGACAGGGGTCCCTGGCTACACCTTC.

The gene calls are TRBV7-9 and TRBJ1-2; TRBD1 aligns across 7 bases. Unmatched junction bases numbered 8, after V lost 5 bases and J lost 5 bases. Germline CDR1 and CDR2: SEHNR and FQNEAQ (reference sequence). The CDR3 loop spans 14 amino acids. The CDR3 reads CASSQGTDKYGYTF. For the CDR3, the DNA is TGTGCCAGCAGCCAAGGGACAGACAAATATGGCTACACCTTC. Variable domain in full (rest from reference TRBV7-9 and TRBJ1-2): DTGVSQNPRHKITKRGQNVTFRCDPISEHNRLYWYRQTLGQGPEFLTYFQNEAQLEKSRLLSDRFSAERPKGSFSTLEIQRTEQGDSAMYLCASSQGTDKYGYTFGSGTRLTVV.

The chain employs TRBV7-9 and TRBJ2-7, with D maybe TRBD1 (5 bases). Germline V gene data show CDR1 as SEHNR and CDR2 as FQNEAQ (reference sequence). The V end was cut by 1 base, the J end by 2 bases, with 6 bases between. The CDR3 consists of 13 residues. The CDR3 nucleotides are TGTGCCAGCAGCTTAGGGGGCCCCTACGAGCAGTACTTC. Protein sequence: CASSLGGPYEQYF.

J is TRBJ2-7 and V is TRBV29-1; possibly TRBD2 for D (6 bases). CDR1 SQVTM and CDR2 ANQGSEA come from the germline V gene. The CDR3 spans 16 residues. V was pared by 0 bases and J by 0 bases, with 15 bases between. The CDR3 region has the DNA TGCAGCGTTGAAGAATTGCGGGGTCCCAGCTCCTACGAGCAGTACTTC. Residues: CSVEELRGPSSYEQYF.

The chain couples TRBV6-2 or TRBV6-3 to TRBJ1-5, with 10 bases lining up with TRBD1. V was pared by 0 bases and J by 6 bases, with 8 bases of the junction left unmatched. CDR3 length equals 17 residues. Germline V CDR1 and CDR2: MNHEY, SVGEGT. The CDR3 bases are TGTGCCAGCAGTTACTCGGGACAGGGGAGTTTCCTTCAGCCCCAGCATTTT. This translates into CASSYSGQGSFLQPQHF.

This chain links TRBV6-5 with TRBJ2-7; weak D call: TRBD1 (6 bases). CDR1 and CDR2 from the germline V gene are MNHEY and SVGAGI. This CDR3 is built from 14 residues. V was trimmed by 7 bases and J by 3 bases, leaving 16 bases between them. The CDR3 loop reads CASNRGTGHYEQYF. The CDR3 DNA follows: TGTGCCAGCAACCGAGGCACAGGGCACTACGAGCAGTACTTC.

The sample holds a few counts of this clone. This chain links TRBV5-4 with TRBJ1-1; perhaps TRBD1 as D (6 bases). Germline loops: CDR1 SGHNT, CDR2 YYREEE (reference sequence). CDR3 length: 15 residues. V shed 0 bases and J shed 2 bases, with 11 bases lying between them. The CDR3 region is CASSLGDRPNTEAFF. DNA of the CDR3: TGTGCCAGCAGCTTGGGCGACAGGCCAAACACTGAAGCTTTCTTT.